These 11 T cell receptor beta chains were sequenced from one sample in a study of response to subunit inactivated influenza vaccine. MiXCR, run by TCRdb on the RT-PCR reads, gives a single entry per CDR3 protein. The table includes more than 450,000 distinct CDR3 sequences, about 8% detected once. Sequencing used PBMCs from blood, obtained roughly 24 months after vaccination. These receptors came from a man between 50 and 69 years old who received an inactivated influenza vaccine.

In the case of this clonotype: Relative to the germline gene, one junction end is altered; a read error may explain this. The chain is built from TRBV4-1 and TRBJ2-1; TRBD1 agrees at 9 bases. CDR3 length equals 15 residues. Germline V lookup: CDR1 MGHRA, CDR2 YSYEKL. This CDR3 reads CASSHLGQGYKEQFF. For the CDR3, the DNA is TGCGCCAGCAGCCATCTCGGACAGGGGTACAAAGAGCAGTTCTTC.

Notes on this clonotype: It may be a read error: a sequence one base away is much more abundant. CDR3 nucleotides: TGTGTCAGCAGTGACTCATTGGGCGGCTACACCTTC. Translation: CVSSDSLGGYTF. The chain joins TRBV6-4 to TRBJ1-2; D remains unclear. Germline CDR1 is MRHNA and CDR2 is SNTAGT. CDR3 size: 12 residues.

This clonotype came up many times. This sequence joins TRBV9 and TRBJ2-7, with 8 bases identical to TRBD2. The germline V gene encodes CDR1 SGDLS and CDR2 YYNGEE. The length of the CDR3 is 15 residues. V dropped 2 bases and J dropped 4; count of bases not matched to a gene: 8. The CDR3 coding sequence is TGTGCCAGCAGCGTGAGCCCCGGGACTAGATACGAGCAGTACTTC. Translated: CASSVSPGTRYEQYF.

This clonotype was seen only a few times. V gene TRBV4-3 combines with J gene TRBJ1-2; possibly TRBD1 for D (5 bases). The CDR3 sequence is 14 residues long. Between the trimmed V and J ends, which lost 7 bases and 7 bases, there was a span of 19 bases. Germline values: CDR1 LGHNA, CDR2 YSLEER. Here the CDR3 reads CASIDRGRFGGYTF. CDR3 nucleotides: TGCGCCAGCATCGACCGGGGGAGGTTCGGTGGCTACACCTTC.

V usage is TRBV6-2 or TRBV6-3 and J usage is TRBJ2-7, with 8 bases identical to TRBD2. The germline gives CDR1 MNHEY, CDR2 SVGEGT. The J segment lost 3 bases and the V segment lost 5 bases, leaving 6 bases of the junction unmatched. This CDR3 comprises 14 residues. The CDR3 reads CASSHKRGFYEQYF. The CDR3 nucleotides are TGTGCCAGCAGTCATAAGCGGGGGTTCTACGAGCAGTACTTC.

This clonotype was picked up many times. The chain is built from TRBV6-5 and TRBJ1-4; TRBD1 agrees at 9 bases. The CDR3 is 14 amino acids. The J segment lost 10 bases and the V segment lost 4 bases, leaving 7 bases of the junction unmatched. Germline-derived CDR1 and CDR2 are MNHEY and SVGAGI. CDR3 nucleotides: TGTGCCAGCAGTTCGAACAGGGGGCGAGGAAAACTGTTTTTT. Residues: CASSSNRGRGKLFF.

The chain carries TRBV4-1 and TRBJ1-2; TRBD1 matches at 7 bases. The CDR3 sequence is 14 residues long. Germline CDR1 is MGHRA and CDR2 is YSYEKL. The junction had 8 bases not matched to a gene; V was cut back by 4 bases and J by 6 bases. This CDR3 reads CASSPAQGSNGYTF. CDR3 DNA: TGCGCCAGCAGCCCAGCACAGGGGTCGAATGGCTACACCTTC.

This clonotype was recorded a few times. The rearrangement joins TRBV20-1 to TRBJ1-3; D might be TRBD1 (6 bases). CDR1 DFQATT and CDR2 SNEGSKA come from the germline V gene (reference sequence). The CDR3 contains 12 residues. Trimming cost V 7 bases and J 6 bases, with 13 bases left between them. This CDR3 is CSVSGGENTIYF. The CDR3 nucleotides are TGCAGTGTTTCGGGGGGCGAAAACACCATATATTTT.

The chain links TRBV6-5 to TRBJ1-2, with no clear D. The CDR3 totals 12 residues. The germline V gene encodes CDR1 MNHEY and CDR2 SVGAGI. V was trimmed by 4 bases and J by 8 bases, leaving 11 bases between them. The CDR3 spells CASSSPANGYTF. The CDR3 DNA is TGTGCCAGCAGTTCGCCAGCGAACGGCTACACCTTC.

The sample holds one count of this clonotype. The chain couples TRBV7-2 to TRBJ1-1; D might be TRBD1 (6 bases). Per germline, CDR1 SGHTA and CDR2 FQGNSA. The CDR3 runs 12 residues. Trimming removed 6 bases at V and 7 bases at J, with 12 bases between. The CDR3 region is CASSGHRDEAFF. In DNA form, the CDR3 reads TGTGCCAGCAGTGGCCACAGGGATGAAGCTTTCTTT.

The rearrangement joins TRBV20-1 to TRBJ2-5; D possibly matches TRBD1 or TRBD2 (6 bases each). There are 12 residues in the CDR3. V was cut by 1 base and J by 4 bases, with 7 bases left in between. Per the germline V gene, CDR1 is DFQATT and CDR2 is SNEGSKA (reference sequence). The CDR3 DNA sequence: TGCAGTGCTAGAGGGGGGGCAGAGACCCAGTACTTC. Translation gives CSARGGAETQYF.